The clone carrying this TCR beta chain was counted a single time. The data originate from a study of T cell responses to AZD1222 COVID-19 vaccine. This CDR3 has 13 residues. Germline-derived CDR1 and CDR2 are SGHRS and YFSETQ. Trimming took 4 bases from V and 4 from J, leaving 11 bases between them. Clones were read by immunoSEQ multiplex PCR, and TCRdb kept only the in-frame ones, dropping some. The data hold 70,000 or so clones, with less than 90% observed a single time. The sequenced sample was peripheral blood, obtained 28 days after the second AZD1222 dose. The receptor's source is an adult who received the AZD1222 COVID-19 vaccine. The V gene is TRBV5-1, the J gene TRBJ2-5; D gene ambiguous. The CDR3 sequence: CASSLGWAETQYF. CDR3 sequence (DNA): TGCGCCAGCAGCCTGGGGTGGGCAGAGACCCAGTACTTC.